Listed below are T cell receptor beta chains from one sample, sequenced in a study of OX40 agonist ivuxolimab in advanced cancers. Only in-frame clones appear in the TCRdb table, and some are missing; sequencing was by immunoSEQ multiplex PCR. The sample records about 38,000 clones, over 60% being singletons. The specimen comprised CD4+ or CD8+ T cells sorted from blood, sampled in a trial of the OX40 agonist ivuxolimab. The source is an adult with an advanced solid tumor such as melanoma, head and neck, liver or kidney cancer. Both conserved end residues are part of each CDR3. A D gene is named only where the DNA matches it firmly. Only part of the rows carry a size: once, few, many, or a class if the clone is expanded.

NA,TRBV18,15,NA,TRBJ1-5,CASSPTGSSDQPQHF,TGTGCCAGCTCACCGACGGGGAGCTCTGATCAGCCCCAGCATTTT
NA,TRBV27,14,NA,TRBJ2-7,CASSSGLRGYEQYF,TGTGCCAGCAGTTCGGGACTCCGAGGCTACGAGCAGTACTTC
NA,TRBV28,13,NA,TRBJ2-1,CASSLFARREQFF,TGTGCCAGCAGTTTATTCGCCCGGAGGGAGCAGTTCTTC
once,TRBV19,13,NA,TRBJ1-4,CATRQGYNEKLFF,TGTGCCACCAGGCAGGGGTATAATGAAAAACTGTTTTTT
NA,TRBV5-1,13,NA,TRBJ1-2,CASRKGDQYGYTF,TGCGCCAGCAGAAAAGGGGACCAATATGGCTACACCTTC
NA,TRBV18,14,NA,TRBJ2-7,CASSRGPGAGEQYF,TGTGCCAGCTCGCGGGGTCCAGGGGCGGGGGAGCAGTACTTC
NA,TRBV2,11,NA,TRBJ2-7,CASSEVYEQYF,TGTGCCAGCAGTGAAGTCTACGAGCAGTACTTC
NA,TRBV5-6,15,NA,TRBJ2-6,CASSPRGSGANVLTF,TGTGCCAGCAGCCCCAGGGGTTCAGGGGCCAACGTCCTGACTTTC
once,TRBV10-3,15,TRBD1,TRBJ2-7,CAIRGLDRGSYEQYF,TGTGCCATCAGGGGGTTAGACAGGGGGTCCTACGAGCAGTACTTC
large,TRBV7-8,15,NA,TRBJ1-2,CASTKRGDWHYGYTF,TGTGCCAGCACCAAAAGGGGTGATTGGCACTATGGCTACACCTTC
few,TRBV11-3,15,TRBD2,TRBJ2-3,CASSLGLASTDTQYF,TGTGCCAGCAGCTTAGGACTAGCGAGCACAGATACGCAGTATTTT
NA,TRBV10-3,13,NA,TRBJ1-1,CAILEAGRTEAFF,TGTGCCATCTTGGAGGCGGGAAGAACTGAAGCTTTCTTT
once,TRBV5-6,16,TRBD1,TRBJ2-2,CASSYGPGQGAGELFF,TGTGCCAGCAGCTACGGCCCGGGACAGGGGGCAGGGGAGCTGTTTTTT
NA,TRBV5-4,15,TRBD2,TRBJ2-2,CATSGGASNTGELFF,TGTGCCACTTCGGGAGGGGCTTCGAACACCGGGGAGCTGTTTTTT
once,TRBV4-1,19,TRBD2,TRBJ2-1,CASSQDPRTSRHSYNEQFF,TGCGCCAGCAGCCAAGACCCTAGGACTAGCAGACACTCCTACAATGAGCAGTTCTTC
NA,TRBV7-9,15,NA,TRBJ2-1,CASSQDTPSYNEQFF,TGTGCCAGCAGCCAGGACACCCCCTCCTACAATGAGCAGTTCTTC
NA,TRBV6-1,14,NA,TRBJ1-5,CASSEGIGFQPQHF,TGTGCCAGCAGTGAAGGTATAGGGTTTCAGCCCCAGCATTTT
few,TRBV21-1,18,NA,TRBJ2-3,CASSKLQSLAASTDTQYF,TGTGCCAGCAGCAAACTCCAGTCACTAGCGGCTAGCACAGATACGCAGTATTTT
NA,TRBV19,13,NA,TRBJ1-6,CASLASNNSPLHF,TGTGCCAGTCTGGCCAGTAATAATTCACCCCTCCACTTT
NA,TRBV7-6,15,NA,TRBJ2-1,CASSQGTGRGNEQFF,TGTGCCAGCAGCCAAGGTACGGGAAGAGGCAATGAGCAGTTCTTC
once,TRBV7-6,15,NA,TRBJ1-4,CASSLDGRVDEKLFF,TGTGCCAGCAGCTTAGATGGCAGGGTGGATGAAAAACTGTTTTTT
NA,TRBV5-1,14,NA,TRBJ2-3,CASSLALGTDTQYF,TGCGCCAGCAGCTTGGCCCTGGGAACAGATACGCAGTATTTT
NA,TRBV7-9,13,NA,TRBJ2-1,CASSFGLANEQFF,TGTGCCAGCAGCTTCGGACTGGCCAATGAGCAGTTCTTC
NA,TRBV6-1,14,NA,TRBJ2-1,CASSGVGTYNEQFF,TGTGCCAGCAGTGGGGTGGGGACCTACAATGAGCAGTTCTTC
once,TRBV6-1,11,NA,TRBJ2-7,CASSYGHEQYF,TGTGCCAGCAGTTACGGCCACGAGCAGTACTTC
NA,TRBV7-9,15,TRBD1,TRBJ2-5,CASSLGGGREETQYF,TGCGCCAGCAGCTTAGGGGGCGGCCGAGAAGAGACCCAGTACTTC
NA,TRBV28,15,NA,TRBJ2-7,CASSLSGGNAYEQYF,TGTGCCAGCAGTTTATCAGGCGGGAACGCCTACGAGCAGTACTTC
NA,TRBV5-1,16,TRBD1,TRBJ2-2,CASSPFGTGGTGELFF,TGCGCCAGCAGCCCTTTCGGGACAGGGGGCACCGGGGAGCTGTTTTTT
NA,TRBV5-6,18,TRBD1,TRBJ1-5,CASSPPDRASPAGQPQHF,TGTGCCAGCAGCCCCCCGGACAGGGCTTCCCCCGCAGGTCAGCCCCAGCATTTT
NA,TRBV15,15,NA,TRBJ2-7,CATSRVGGRAAEQYF,TGTGCCACCAGCAGAGTGGGGGGACGCGCGGCCGAGCAGTACTTC
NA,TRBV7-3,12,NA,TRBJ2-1,CASSLSGGEQFF,TGTGCCAGCAGCCTAAGTGGCGGTGAGCAGTTCTTC
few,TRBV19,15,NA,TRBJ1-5,CASSNPGRSSPTQHF,TGTGCCAGTAGTAATCCGGGACGGTCAAGCCCGACCCAGCATTTT
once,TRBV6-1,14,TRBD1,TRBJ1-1,CASSRGQKNTEAFF,TGTGCCAGCAGTAGGGGACAGAAGAACACTGAAGCTTTCTTT
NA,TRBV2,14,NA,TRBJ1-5,CASSELNSNQPQHF,TGTGCCAGCAGTGAACTGAATAGCAATCAGCCCCAGCATTTT
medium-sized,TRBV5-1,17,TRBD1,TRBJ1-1,CASSLARVGGPGTEAFF,TGCGCCAGCAGCTTGGCCCGTGTAGGGGGCCCGGGCACTGAAGCTTTCTTT
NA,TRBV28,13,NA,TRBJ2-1,CASSRSPYNEQFF,TGTGCCAGCAGCCGGAGCCCCTACAATGAGCAGTTCTTC
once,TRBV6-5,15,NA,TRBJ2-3,CASRRAGQSTDTQYF,TGTGCCAGCAGGAGGGCGGGGCAAAGCACAGATACGCAGTATTTT
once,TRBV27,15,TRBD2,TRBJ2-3,CASSPRLAGTDTQYF,TGTGCCAGCAGTCCCAGGCTAGCGGGTACAGATACGCAGTATTTT
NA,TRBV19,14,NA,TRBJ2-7,CASSKLPTPYEQYF,TGTGCCAGTAGTAAACTGCCCACGCCCTACGAGCAGTACTTC
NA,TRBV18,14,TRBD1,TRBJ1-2,CASSKTGDRNGYTF,TGTGCCAGCTCAAAGACAGGGGACAGGAATGGCTACACCTTC
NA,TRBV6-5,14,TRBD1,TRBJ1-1,CASRFGDRNTEAFF,TGTGCCAGCAGATTCGGGGACAGGAACACTGAAGCTTTCTTT
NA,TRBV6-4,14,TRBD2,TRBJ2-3,CASSSSGGSAAQYF,TGTGCCAGCAGTTCCAGCGGGGGATCTGCGGCGCAGTATTTT
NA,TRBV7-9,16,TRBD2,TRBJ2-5,CASSRRSSGIQETQYF,TGTGCCAGCAGCCGAAGATCTAGCGGGATCCAAGAGACCCAGTACTTC
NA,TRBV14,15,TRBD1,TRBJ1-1,CASSHLTGANTEAFF,TGTGCCAGCAGCCACCTGACAGGGGCGAACACTGAAGCTTTCTTT
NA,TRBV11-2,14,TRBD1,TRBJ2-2,CASSLEGQIGELFF,TGTGCCAGCAGCTTAGAGGGACAGATCGGGGAGCTGTTTTTT
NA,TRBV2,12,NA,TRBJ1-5,CASSVRNQPQHF,TGTGCCAGCAGTGTACGCAATCAGCCCCAGCATTTT
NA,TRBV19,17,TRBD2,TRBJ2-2,CASSIESTGTSTGELFF,TGTGCCAGTAGTATAGAATCGACCGGGACTAGTACCGGGGAGCTGTTTTTT
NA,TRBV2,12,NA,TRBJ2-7,CASSKQGYEQYF,TGTGCCAGCAGTAAACAGGGCTACGAGCAGTACTTC
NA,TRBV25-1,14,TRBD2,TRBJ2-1,CASSRLAGAGEQFF,TGTGCCAGCAGTAGGCTAGCGGGAGCCGGAGAGCAGTTCTTC
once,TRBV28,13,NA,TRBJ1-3,CASRGNSGNTIYF,TGTGCCTCAAGGGGTAATTCTGGAAACACCATATATTTT
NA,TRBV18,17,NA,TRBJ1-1,CASSPAGRGGLNTEAFF,TGTGCCAGCTCACCCGCAGGTCGGGGCGGGCTGAACACTGAAGCTTTCTTT
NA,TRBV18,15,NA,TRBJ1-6,CASSGTQRDNSPLHF,TGTGCCAGCTCGGGGACACAACGAGATAATTCACCCCTCCACTTT
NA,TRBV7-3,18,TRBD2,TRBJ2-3,CASSLMPLTSVGTDTQYF,TGTGCCAGCAGCTTAATGCCCCTGACTAGCGTAGGCACAGATACGCAGTATTTT
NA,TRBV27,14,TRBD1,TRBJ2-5,CASSVQGAVKTQYF,TGTGCCAGCAGTGTACAGGGGGCGGTGAAGACCCAGTACTTC
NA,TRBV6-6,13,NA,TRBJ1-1,CASSRDRLIGAFF,TGTGCCAGCAGTCGGGACCGTCTAATAGGGGCTTTCTTT
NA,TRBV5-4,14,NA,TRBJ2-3,CASSLRVGADTQYF,TGTGCCAGCAGCTTGCGGGTGGGAGCAGATACGCAGTATTTT
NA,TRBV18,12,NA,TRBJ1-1,CASSPENTEAFF,TGTGCCAGCTCACCAGAGAACACTGAAGCTTTCTTT
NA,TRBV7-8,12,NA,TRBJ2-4,CASSLDKNIQYF,TGTGCCAGCAGCTTGGACAAAAACATTCAGTACTTC
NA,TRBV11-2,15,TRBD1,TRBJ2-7,CASSQGTDGIYEQYF,TGCGCCAGCAGCCAAGGGACAGACGGGATCTACGAGCAGTACTTC